Shown below are 8 T cell receptor beta chains from a single sample sequenced in a study of T cell repertoires in cytomegalovirus infection. TCRdb re-derived calls from the reads in MiXCR, one entry per CDR3 protein. Of roughly 500,000 distinct CDR3 sequences in the sample, about 11% were seen once. The sample comprised PBMCs. These receptors came from a human donor in good health (CMV status not recorded). Some clones in this sample may be carry-over from other donors' samples.

This clonotype was counted only a few times. This rearrangement joins TRBV19 to TRBJ2-1, with 9 nucleotides matching TRBD2. The CDR3 sequence is 12 residues long. V lost 10 bases, J lost 9 bases, and 7 bases stayed unmatched. Germline values: CDR1 LNHDA, CDR2 SQIVND (reference sequence). CDR3 nucleotides: TGTGCCACCCAGCGGGAGGTTGGTGAGCAGTTCTTC. Translating it yields CATQREVGEQFF.

This clonotype was seen at least ten times. The chain links TRBV5-1 to TRBJ2-2, with D perhaps matching TRBD1 or TRBD2 (5 bases each). Germline V CDR1 and CDR2: SGHRS, YFSETQ. The length of the CDR3 is 15 residues. Trimming left V 5 bases short and J 4 bases short, with 15 bases between. The CDR3 DNA reads TGCGCCAGCAGGCCGGGGACGGAACTCACCGGGGAGCTGTTTTTT. Residues: CASRPGTELTGELFF.

This clonotype appeared a few times. CDR3 sequence (DNA): TGTGCCAGCCAGTGGATAGCGGACGCAGATACGCAGTATTTT. It codes for CASQWIADADTQYF. The rearrangement joins TRBV28 to TRBJ2-3; D might be TRBD2 (6 bases). Germline loops: CDR1 MDHEN, CDR2 SYDVKM. V lost 8 bases to trimming and J lost 4 bases, with 16 bases between them. The CDR3 has 14 residues.

This clonotype was detected many times. This chain connects TRBV28 to TRBJ1-5; D unclear. From germline, CDR1 is MDHEN and CDR2 SYDVKM. CDR3 length equals 14 residues. The V gene lost 6 bases and the J gene lost 0 bases, with 9 bases spanning the gap. Here the CDR3 reads CASREGLSNQPQHF. The CDR3 DNA is TGTGCCAGCAGAGAGGGTCTTAGCAATCAGCCCCAGCATTTT.

This clonotype has at least ten counts. The chain couples TRBV5-4 to TRBJ2-7; tentatively, D is TRBD2 (5 bases). CDR3 length: 15 residues. Germline loops: CDR1 SGHNT, CDR2 YYREEE (reference sequence). Deletions cut 0 bases from V and 6 bases from J, with 16 bases between. The CDR3 here is CASSLGRGRPGEQYF. CDR3 nucleotide sequence: TGTGCCAGCAGCTTGGGTCGGGGTAGGCCTGGCGAGCAGTACTTC.

This clonotype has a count of ten or more. The chain carries TRBV20-1 and TRBJ2-7, with D perhaps TRBD1 (5 bases). The germline V gene encodes CDR1 DFQATT and CDR2 SNEGSKA (reference sequence). Trimming took 2 bases from V and 7 from J, leaving 15 bases between them. The CDR3 consists of 13 residues. CDR3 DNA sequence: TGCAGTGCTAGAACAGCTGGGGCGCGGGAGCAGTACTTC. Translated: CSARTAGAREQYF.

This clonotype was recorded a few times. V usage is TRBV19 and J usage is TRBJ2-2; D tentatively reads TRBD1 or TRBD2 (5 bases each). This CDR3 comprises 15 residues. V lost 2 bases, J lost 5 bases, and 12 bases lay in between. From germline, CDR1 is LNHDA and CDR2 SQIVND (reference sequence). CDR3 loop: CASSIQRGRTGELFF. CDR3 nucleotides: TGTGCCAGTAGTATACAACGGGGACGGACCGGGGAGCTGTTTTTT.

This clonotype was observed at least ten times. The rearrangement uses TRBV4-2 and TRBJ2-2, with 8 bases aligning to TRBD1. Germline CDR1 and CDR2: LGHNA and YNFKEQ. CDR3 size: 16 residues. The V segment lost 1 base and the J segment 3 bases; nucleotides outside the gene matches: 4. The CDR3 DNA sequence: TGTGCCAGCAGCCAAGGACGACAGGGGTACACCGGGGAGCTGTTTTTT. It encodes CASSQGRQGYTGELFF.